Following are 17 T cell receptor beta chains from one sample sequenced in a study of blood T cells in healthy people across ages. Together with a sample-barcoded 5' primer, a J-beta primer mix was included in a second PCR lasting about 7 to 12 cycles. TCRdb independently ran MiXCR on the 5' RACE reads; one entry per CDR3 protein. The repertoire includes about 640,000 distinct CDR3 sequences, around 54% of them detected once, and roughly 34% sits in the top ten. Sequencing was carried out using blood. The receptors here all came from a man aged 55 to 69 in good health.

A word on this clonotype: Germline and junction disagree at one end, which may indicate a read error. The V and J genes are TRBV5-1 and TRBJ2-1; maybe TRBD1 (7 bases). This CDR3 has 13 residues. The germline V gene encodes CDR1 SGHRS and CDR2 YFSETQ. This CDR3 is CTSSGGTESEQFF. DNA of the CDR3: TGCACCAGCAGCGGAGGGACAGAGAGTGAGCAGTTCTTC.

The chain has TRBV10-3 and TRBJ1-1; D not certain. CDR1 and CDR2 (germline): ENHRY, SYGVKD. Trimming removed 8 bases at V and 1 base at J, with 11 bases between. The CDR3 is made up of 13 amino acids. Here the CDR3 reads CAIARRENTEAFF. DNA of the CDR3: TGTGCCATCGCGCGGAGGGAGAACACTGAAGCTTTCTTT.

The table lists this clonotype with a few counts. The chain links TRBV20-1 to TRBJ2-5, with TRBD2 matching over 9 bases. Germline-derived CDR1 and CDR2 are DFQATT and SNEGSKA (reference sequence). The CDR3 totals 16 residues. V shed 5 bases and J 0 bases; nucleotides not matched to a gene: 10. The CDR3 is CSAAPGTSLYQETQYF. Here the CDR3 DNA reads TGCAGTGCTGCCCCCGGGACTAGCTTGTACCAAGAGACCCAGTACTTC.

The rearrangement uses TRBV24-1 and TRBJ2-6, with D hard to call. Trimming cost V 3 bases and J 1 base, with 9 bases left between them. The CDR3 consists of 16 residues. CDR1 KGHDR and CDR2 SFDVKD come from the germline V gene. The CDR3 sequence: CATSDRWGSGANVLTF. CDR3 DNA: TGTGCCACCAGTGATCGCTGGGGTTCTGGGGCCAACGTCCTGACTTTC.

The chain employs TRBV15 and TRBJ2-5, with a tentative D call TRBD1 (7 bases). The J call may be incorrect, as the DNA end agrees better with TRBJ2-1. The V gene's germline CDR1 is LNHNV and CDR2 YYDKDF (reference sequence). This CDR3 is built from 14 residues. The CDR3 region has the DNA TGTGCCACCAGCAGGCGGGGACAGCAAGAGACCCAGTTCTTC. This sequence encodes CATSRRGQQETQFF.

The rearrangement links TRBV7-8 to TRBJ2-7, with 9 bases lining up with TRBD2. The CDR3 has 16 residues. Germline CDR1 and CDR2: SGHVS and FQNEAQ. The V gene end was trimmed by 1 base and the J gene end by 3 bases; junction bases not matched to a gene: 7. The CDR3 sequence: CASSLGLAGIIYEQYF. The CDR3 DNA sequence: TGTGCCAGCAGCTTAGGTCTAGCGGGGATAATCTACGAGCAGTACTTC.

This rearrangement joins TRBV7-9 to TRBJ2-5; 7 nucleotides align to TRBD2. Germline V gene data show CDR1 as SEHNR and CDR2 as FQNEAQ (reference sequence). The CDR3 loop spans 16 amino acids. V lost 7 bases and J lost 2; bases outside the gene matches: 13. CDR3 sequence: CASNSFRGVDQETQYF. CDR3 nucleotides: TGTGCCAGCAACTCTTTCCGGGGGGTAGATCAAGAGACCCAGTACTTC.

This clonotype was seen more than once but under ten times. The CDR3 DNA sequence: TGCAGTGCTAGAGACCGGGACAGGTCCCACATTCAGTACTTC. Residues: CSARDRDRSHIQYF. The chain carries TRBV20-1 and TRBJ2-4, with 8 bases that match TRBD1. Germline assignment: CDR1 DFQATT and CDR2 SNEGSKA (reference sequence). The V and J ends lost 0 bases and 8 bases, in that order; junction bases with no gene match: 6. CDR3 length: 14 residues.

This clonotype was seen repeatedly, ten times or more. This chain connects TRBV29-1 to TRBJ2-5, with a weak D call TRBD2 (6 bases). The CDR3 totals 12 residues. The germline CDR1 and CDR2 sequences are SQVTM and ANQGSEA. Trimming pared 4 bases from V and 2 bases from J, leaving 8 bases between. The CDR3 sequence: CSVVGLQETQYF. The CDR3 DNA reads as TGCAGCGTTGTGGGACTGCAAGAGACCCAGTACTTC.

This chain connects TRBV6-5 to TRBJ2-5; perhaps TRBD2 as D (6 bases). Germline V CDR1 and CDR2: MNHEY, SVGAGI. Trimming left V 6 bases short and J 2 bases short, with 16 bases between. CDR3 length equals 15 residues. For the CDR3, the DNA is TGTGCCAGCAGAGTACCGGGAGCCCCACAAGAGACCCAGTACTTC. As protein: CASRVPGAPQETQYF.

This clonotype was recorded only once. V gene TRBV3-1 combines with J gene TRBJ2-1; a weak D match, TRBD2 (6 bases). The CDR3 has 15 residues. V was pared by 4 bases and J by 4 bases, with 14 bases between. Germline CDR1 reads LGHDT; CDR2 reads YNNKEL (reference sequence). In nucleotides, the CDR3 is TGTGCCAGCAGCCTGACTAGTGAGGCTTACAATGAGCAGTTCTTC. It yields the protein CASSLTSEAYNEQFF.

The table lists this clonotype with a few counts. The chain couples TRBV12-5 to TRBJ2-1, with D maybe TRBD1 (6 bases). The CDR3 has 13 residues. Germline assignment: CDR1 LGHNT and CDR2 FRNRAP. The V and J ends lost 5 bases and 4 bases respectively, with 9 bases between them. This CDR3 is CASGQGWYNEQFF. CDR3 coding DNA: TGTGCTAGTGGTCAGGGGTGGTACAATGAGCAGTTCTTC.

V gene TRBV10-3 combines with J gene TRBJ2-7; 10 nucleotides align to TRBD2. The CDR3 is 15 residues long. The germline gives CDR1 ENHRY, CDR2 SYGVKD. V lost 2 bases and J lost 5; bases outside the gene matches: 6. The CDR3 nucleotides read TGTGCCATCAGTGAGGGACTAGCGGCGACCGACGAGCAGTACTTC. Translating gives CAISEGLAATDEQYF.

V and J are TRBV6-2 or TRBV6-3 and TRBJ2-7; TRBD1 or TRBD2 may be the D gene (6 bases each). V lost 5 bases, J lost 0 bases, and 11 bases lay in between. Germline assignment: CDR1 MNHEY and CDR2 SVGEGT. This CDR3 is 14 amino acids long. This chain's CDR3 is CASSMGGRSYEQYF. The CDR3 DNA reads as TGTGCCAGCAGTATGGGGGGCCGCTCCTACGAGCAGTACTTC.

This chain links TRBV2 with TRBJ2-3, with 7 bases aligning to TRBD2. There are 15 residues in the CDR3. V lost 3 bases, J lost 3 bases, and 6 bases stayed unmatched. The germline CDR1 and CDR2 sequences are SNHLY and FYNNEI. The CDR3 protein is CASSELLGGTDTQYF. The CDR3 nucleotides read TGTGCCAGCAGTGAGCTCCTGGGGGGGACAGATACGCAGTATTTT.

This sequence joins TRBV24-1 and TRBJ2-3; 13 bases are shared with TRBD2. The V gene's germline CDR1 is KGHDR and CDR2 SFDVKD. The CDR3 runs to 17 residues. Germline trimming cut 3 bases from V and 2 bases from J; bases unmatched to any gene: 4. The CDR3 region is CATSDPGTSGVTDTQYF. Written as DNA, the CDR3 is TGTGCCACCAGTGATCCCGGGACTAGCGGGGTCACAGATACGCAGTATTTT.

The chain couples TRBV20-1 to TRBJ2-1, with 8 bases that match TRBD2. The CDR3 has 13 amino acids. The V gene's germline CDR1 is DFQATT and CDR2 SNEGSKA (reference sequence). V shed 3 bases and J 2 bases; nucleotides not matched to a gene: 0. The CDR3 DNA reads TGCAGTGCTAGGGGACTAGCCTACAATGAGCAGTTCTTC. Its protein is CSARGLAYNEQFF.